The 17 T cell receptor beta chains reported below all come from one sample, sequenced in a study of identical twins. TCRdb reanalysed the 5' RACE reads using MiXCR and keeps one entry per CDR3 protein. The sample contains approximately 890,000 distinct CDR3 sequences, 9% to 15% of which appear only once. These data were also filed under a second study, of yellow fever vaccine responses in identical twins.

The sequencing input was PBMCs. The receptors were sampled from a woman aged 18 to 35 in good health.

The chain links TRBV12-5 to TRBJ2-1; TRBD2 might be the D (5 bases). This CDR3 spans 15 amino acids. Trimming removed 3 bases from V and 8 bases from J, with 17 bases in between. CDR1 LGHNT and CDR2 FRNRAP come from the germline V gene. The CDR3 DNA reads as TGTGCTAGTGGTTTAGCCCGGACTGGCTTCGATGAGCAGTTCTTC. It codes for CASGLARTGFDEQFF.

In this sample, this clonotype turned up many times. The rearrangement uses TRBV5-1 and TRBJ1-4; the match to TRBD1 covers 7 bases. Germline CDR1 SGHRS, CDR2 YFSETQ. The CDR3 extends over 15 amino acids. Losses at the gene ends were 3 bases for V and 5 bases for J; bases not matched to a gene: 7. The CDR3 region is CASSWGDRTNEKLFF. The CDR3, as DNA: TGCGCCAGCAGCTGGGGGGACAGAACAAATGAAAAACTGTTTTTT.

This clonotype appeared a few times. The chain carries TRBV2 and TRBJ2-4; 9 nucleotides agree with TRBD2. The junction had 11 bases not matched to a gene; V was cut back by 1 base and J by 1 base. The CDR3 runs 19 residues. Germline CDR1 is SNHLY and CDR2 is FYNNEI. The CDR3 bases are TGTGCCAGCAGTGAAGAGGGACTCCTAGCGGGATTGGCCAAAAACATTCAGTACTTC. This encodes CASSEEGLLAGLAKNIQYF. The variable domain in full, with the rest retrieved from reference TRBV2 and TRBJ2-4, is EPEVTQTPSHQVTQMGQEVILRCVPISNHLYFYWYRQILGQKVEFLVSFYNNEISEKSEIFDDQFSVERPDGSNFTLKIRSTKLEDSAMYFCASSEEGLLAGLAKNIQYFGAGTRLSVL.

This clonotype turned up a few times. The chain links TRBV5-1 to TRBJ2-3; D is possibly TRBD1 (6 bases). Per the germline V gene, CDR1 is SGHRS and CDR2 is YFSETQ. This CDR3 is 15 amino acids long. Trimming cost V 4 bases and J 2 bases, with 14 bases left between them. CDR3 in DNA: TGCGCCAGCAGCCTATCGACAGGCCCCACAGATACGCAGTATTTT. This sequence encodes CASSLSTGPTDTQYF.

This clonotype was picked up a small number of times. The genes are TRBV7-8 and TRBJ2-7; the match to TRBD1 covers 9 bases. The germline V gene has CDR1 SGHVS and CDR2 FQNEAQ. Trimming removed 5 bases from V and 6 bases from J; junction bases left unmatched: 8. This CDR3 region has 14 residues. The CDR3 sequence is CASSVTGGWSEQYF. CDR3 nucleotides: TGTGCCAGCAGCGTTACAGGGGGCTGGAGCGAGCAGTACTTC.

The gene calls are TRBV5-1 and TRBJ2-2; the D is unclear. Trimming took off 0 bases at V and 4 bases at J, with 10 bases between the two ends. This CDR3 has 15 amino acids. The germline gives CDR1 SGHRS, CDR2 YFSETQ. CDR3 loop: CASSLAVGSTGELFF. As DNA, the CDR3 is TGCGCCAGCAGCTTGGCCGTGGGTAGCACCGGGGAGCTGTTTTTT.

The DNA of the CDR3 is TGTGCCACCAGTGATTCCAACAGGGGGCGGGGGTACAATGAGCAGTTCTTC. Its translation is CATSDSNRGRGYNEQFF. This chain connects TRBV24-1 to TRBJ2-1; 9 nucleotides line up with TRBD1. V lost 2 bases and J lost 4; bases outside the gene matches: 8. This CDR3 region has 17 residues. Germline loops: CDR1 KGHDR, CDR2 SFDVKD.

This clonotype was seen ten or more times. CDR3 amino acids: CASSQEPLAGRSNEQFF. CDR3 nucleotides: TGCGCCAGCAGCCAAGAACCCTTAGCGGGAAGGTCAAATGAGCAGTTCTTC. The rearrangement joins TRBV4-1 to TRBJ2-1, with 8 bases fitting TRBD2. Germline CDR1 MGHRA, CDR2 YSYEKL. Germline trimming cut 0 bases from V and 7 bases from J; bases unmatched to any gene: 11. The CDR3 covers 17 residues.

This clonotype was observed many times. The chain couples TRBV3-1 to TRBJ1-2; D gene uncertain. V lost 7 bases to trimming and J lost 4 bases, with 16 bases between them. This CDR3 has 14 residues. Per germline, CDR1 LGHDT and CDR2 YNNKEL (reference sequence). CDR3 nucleotides: TGTGCCAGCACCCTGACGGCTGCGGGCTATGGCTACACCTTC. Translation gives CASTLTAAGYGYTF.

The V call is TRBV12-3 or TRBV12-4, the J call TRBJ1-1; D remains unclear. The V and J ends lost 7 bases and 5 bases respectively, with 11 bases between them. The CDR3 is made up of 12 amino acids. CDR3 DNA: TGTGCCAGCAACGATCGGGATACTGAAGCTTTCTTT. It codes for CASNDRDTEAFF.

The chain uses TRBV10-1 and TRBJ2-1; D might be TRBD1 (6 bases). Germline CDR1 is WNHNN and CDR2 is SYGVQD (reference sequence). V lost 5 bases to trimming and J lost 8 bases, with 10 bases between them. CDR3 length equals 12 residues. CDR3 in DNA: TGCGCCAGCAGTAACAGGGCCCATGAGCAGTTCTTC. Translating it yields CASSNRAHEQFF.

This clonotype turned up a few times. The V and J genes are TRBV12-3 or TRBV12-4 and TRBJ2-7, with 11 bases that match TRBD2. The J segment lost 4 bases and the V segment lost 3 bases, leaving 8 bases of the junction unmatched. The CDR3 runs to 16 residues. The CDR3 bases are TGTGCCAGCAGTTTCACACTAGCGGGAGTAGGGTACGAGCAGTACTTC. It is translated as CASSFTLAGVGYEQYF.

This clonotype turned up a few times. The V call is TRBV12-3 or TRBV12-4, the J call TRBJ2-1, with 7 bases that match TRBD2. J lost 3 bases, V lost 5 bases, and 7 bases had no gene match. This CDR3 contains 15 residues. The CDR3 bases are TGTGCCAGCAGTATAAGCGGGGCCATCTACAATGAGCAGTTCTTC. Its protein product is CASSISGAIYNEQFF.

This clonotype was picked up many times. This sequence joins TRBV7-3 and TRBJ2-7, with 8 bases fitting TRBD1. Germline V gene lookup returns CDR1 SGHTA and CDR2 FQGTGA. Trimming took 6 bases from V and 7 from J; bases not matched to a gene: 8. The CDR3 is made up of 13 amino acids. The CDR3 protein is CASSSDRGREQYF. The CDR3 nucleotides read TGTGCCAGCAGTTCCGACAGGGGCCGGGAGCAGTACTTC.

The table lists this clonotype with many counts. The rearrangement joins TRBV5-1 to TRBJ1-5, with D possibly matching TRBD1 (6 bases). Germline CDR1 SGHRS, CDR2 YFSETQ. This CDR3 is 14 amino acids long. Deletions cut 1 base from V and 3 bases from J, with 8 bases between. CDR3 protein: CASSLSGDNQPQHF. The CDR3 DNA sequence: TGCGCCAGCAGCTTGTCAGGGGACAATCAGCCCCAGCATTTT.

The rearrangement joins TRBV20-1 to TRBJ2-4; no reliable D call. Germline V lookup: CDR1 DFQATT, CDR2 SNEGSKA (reference sequence). The CDR3 is 14 amino acids. Trimming pared 1 base from V and 0 bases from J, leaving 7 bases between. CDR3 nucleotides: TGCAGTGCTAGAGGTGGATTAGCCAAAAACATTCAGTACTTC. It translates to CSARGGLAKNIQYF.

In its sample, this clonotype was seen once. V is TRBV3-1 and J is TRBJ2-3; D might be TRBD2 (5 bases). CDR3 length: 14 amino acids. The germline V gene encodes CDR1 LGHDT and CDR2 YNNKEL (reference sequence). V was cut by 0 bases and J by 2 bases, with 6 bases left in between. CDR3 sequence (DNA): TGTGCCAGCAGCCAAGAAGCGGCCACAGATACGCAGTATTTT. Its translation is CASSQEAATDTQYF.